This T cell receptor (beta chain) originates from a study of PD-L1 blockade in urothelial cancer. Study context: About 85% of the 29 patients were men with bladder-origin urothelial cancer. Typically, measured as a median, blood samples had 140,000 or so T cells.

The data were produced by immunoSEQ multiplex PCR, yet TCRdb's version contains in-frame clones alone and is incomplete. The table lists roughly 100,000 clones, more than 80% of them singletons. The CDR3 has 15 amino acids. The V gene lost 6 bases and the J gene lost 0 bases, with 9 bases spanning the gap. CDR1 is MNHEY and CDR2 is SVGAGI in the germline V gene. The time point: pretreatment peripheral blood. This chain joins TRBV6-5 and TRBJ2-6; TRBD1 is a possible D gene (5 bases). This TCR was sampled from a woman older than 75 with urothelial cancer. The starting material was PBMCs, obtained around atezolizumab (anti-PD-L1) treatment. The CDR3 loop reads CASRMTVSGANVLTF. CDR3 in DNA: TGTGCCAGCAGGATGACAGTCTCTGGGGCCAACGTCCTGACTTTC.